The 3 T cell receptor beta chains presented below share a single source sample, sequenced in a study of blood T cell repertoires in COVID-19. TCRdb keeps only in-frame clones here, not all; method: immunoSEQ multiplex PCR. The sample holds 200,000 to 300,000 clones; about 91% are singletons and the top ten take 5% to 6.5%. Sequences were obtained from peripheral blood. The receptor source for this set is a young woman with COVID-19, enrolled during active disease.

This chain joins TRBV6-5 and TRBJ2-7, with D unclear. The CDR3 extends over 14 amino acids. V gave up 0 bases and J gave up 4 bases, with 10 bases separating them. Germline-derived CDR1 and CDR2 are MNHEY and SVGAGI. For the CDR3, the DNA is TGTGCCAGCAGTTACTCGCAGGCAGTTTACGAGCAGTACTTC. This translates into CASSYSQAVYEQYF.

This clone appeared a few times. V is TRBV11-2 and J is TRBJ1-1; 7 positions match TRBD1. CDR1 SGHAT and CDR2 FQNNGV come from the germline V gene. V gave up 5 bases and J gave up 1 base; unmatched junction bases: 10. This CDR3 has 16 amino acids. The CDR3 sequence is CASSLHPGTANTEAFF. In DNA, the CDR3 is TGTGCCAGCAGCCTTCATCCCGGGACAGCGAACACTGAAGCTTTCTTT. Full variable domain (missing parts from reference TRBV11-2 and TRBJ1-1): EAGVAQSPRYKIIEKRQSVAFWCNPISGHATLYWYQQILGQGPKLLIQFQNNGVVDDSQLPKDRFSAERLKGVDSTLKIQPAKLEDSAVYLCASSLHPGTANTEAFFGQGTRLTVV.

This rearrangement joins TRBV28 to TRBJ1-6; TRBD1 might be the D (6 bases). Trimming stripped 7 bases from V and 7 bases from J, with 17 bases between. The germline gives CDR1 MDHEN, CDR2 SYDVKM. CDR3 length: 15 amino acids. This chain's CDR3 is CASTLLRQGNSPLHF. The CDR3 coding sequence is TGTGCCAGCACCCTCCTTCGGCAGGGGAATTCACCCCTCCACTTT.